This TCR beta chain was captured by sequencing in a study of OX40 agonist ivuxolimab in advanced cancers. Study details: With ivuxolimab, an agonistic anti-OX40 (CD134) antibody, patients were treated. Partial responses, seen in three patients, involved one hepatocellular carcinoma and two cutaneous melanomas.

Assay: immunoSEQ multiplex PCR; the TCRdb copy retains only in-frame clones and omits some. The sample shows some 90,000 clones, about 90% of them seen only once. Study-wide points: At 0.1 to 3.0 mg/kg, CD4+ and CD8+ blood T cells expanded clonally by week 6.

V shed 0 bases and J 6 bases; nucleotides not matched to a gene: 6. This CDR3 is built from 15 residues. Germline V CDR1 and CDR2: GTSNPN, SVGIG (reference sequence). Autoimmune disease history or systemic immunosuppression led to patients being barred. As to this clone: The antigen remains unidentified.

This clonotype originated in an adult with an advanced solid tumor such as melanoma, head and neck, liver or kidney cancer. This sequence joins TRBV30 and TRBJ2-3, with TRBD2 matching over 10 bases. The sample in question was CD4+ or CD8+ T cells sorted from blood, obtained in a trial of the OX40 agonist ivuxolimab. CDR3 loop: CAWSVQREGVDTQYF. CDR3 nucleotides: TGTGCCTGGAGTGTACAGCGGGAGGGGGTCGATACGCAGTATTTT.